This T cell receptor beta chain was sequenced during a study of blood T cell repertoires in COVID-19. This CDR3 is 16 amino acids long. Germline CDR1 reads LNHDA; CDR2 reads SQIVND (reference sequence). The germline V and J ends were trimmed by 2 bases and 0 bases, with 13 bases remaining between them. The sample holds a few counts of this clone. Clones were sequenced by immunoSEQ multiplex PCR, and TCRdb holds only the in-frame ones, with some missing. The data hold about 89,000 clones, with roughly 80% observed a single time. V and J are TRBV19 and TRBJ1-2; tentative D call: TRBD1 (5 bases). The sample taken for sequencing was peripheral blood. The receptor's source is a man between 65 and 85 years old with COVID-19, enrolled during active disease. In DNA, the CDR3 is TGTGCCAGTAGTATAATCGGGGGACTAGCTAACTATGGCTACACCTTC. Its translation: CASSIIGGLANYGYTF.